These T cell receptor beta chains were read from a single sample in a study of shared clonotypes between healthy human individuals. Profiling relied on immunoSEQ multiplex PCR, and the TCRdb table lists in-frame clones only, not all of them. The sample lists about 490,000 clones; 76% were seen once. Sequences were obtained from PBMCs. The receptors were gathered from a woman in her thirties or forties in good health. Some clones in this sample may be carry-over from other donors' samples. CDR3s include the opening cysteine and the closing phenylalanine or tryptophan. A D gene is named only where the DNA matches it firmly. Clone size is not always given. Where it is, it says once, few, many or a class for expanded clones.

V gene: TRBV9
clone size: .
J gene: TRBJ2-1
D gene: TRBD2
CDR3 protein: CASSPSGNGNEQFF
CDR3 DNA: TGTGCCAGCAGCCCGAGCGGGAACGGCAATGAGCAGTTCTTC

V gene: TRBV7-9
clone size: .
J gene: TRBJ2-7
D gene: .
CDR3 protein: CASSFPTRGPSSYEQYF
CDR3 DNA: TGTGCCAGCAGCTTCCCAACCAGGGGCCCAAGCTCCTACGAGCAGTACTTC

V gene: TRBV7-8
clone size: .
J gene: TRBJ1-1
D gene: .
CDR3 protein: CASSFLGPNTEAFF
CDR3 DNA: TGTGCCAGCAGCTTCTTGGGGCCGAACACTGAAGCTTTCTTT

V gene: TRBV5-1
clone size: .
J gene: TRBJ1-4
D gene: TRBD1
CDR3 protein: CASSYSGTGGEKLFF
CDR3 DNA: TGCGCCAGCAGCTACTCCGGGACAGGAGGGGAAAAACTGTTTTTT

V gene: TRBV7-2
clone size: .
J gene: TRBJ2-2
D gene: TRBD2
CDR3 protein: CASRKTSGSGGELFF
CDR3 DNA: TGTGCCAGCAGGAAGACTAGCGGGTCCGGCGGGGAGCTGTTTTTT

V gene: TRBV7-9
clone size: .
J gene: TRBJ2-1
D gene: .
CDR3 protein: CASSLGGEQFF
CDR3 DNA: TGTGCCAGCAGCTTAGGGGGTGAGCAGTTCTTC

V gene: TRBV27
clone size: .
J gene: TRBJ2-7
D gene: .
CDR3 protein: CASSFWPYEQYF
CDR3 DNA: TGTGCCAGCAGTTTTTGGCCCTACGAGCAGTACTTC

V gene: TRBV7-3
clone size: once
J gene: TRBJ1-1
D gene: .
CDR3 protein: CASSPSVNTEAFF
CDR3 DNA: TGTGCCAGCAGCCCAAGCGTGAACACTGAAGCTTTCTTT

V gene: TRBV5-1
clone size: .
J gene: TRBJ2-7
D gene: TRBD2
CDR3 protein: CASRPIAGDGSYEQYF
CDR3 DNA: TGCGCCAGCAGGCCTATAGCGGGAGATGGTTCCTACGAGCAGTACTTC

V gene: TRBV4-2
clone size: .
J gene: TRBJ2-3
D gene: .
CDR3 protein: CASSQDKEPSPTDTQYF
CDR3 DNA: TGTGCCAGCAGCCAAGATAAGGAGCCTAGCCCCACAGATACGCAGTATTTT

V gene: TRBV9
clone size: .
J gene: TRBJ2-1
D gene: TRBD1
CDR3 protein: CASSSPGQGAPETYNEQFF
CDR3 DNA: TGTGCCAGCAGCTCCCCGGGACAGGGGGCTCCGGAGACTTACAATGAGCAGTTCTTC

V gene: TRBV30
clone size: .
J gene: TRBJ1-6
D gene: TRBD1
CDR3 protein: CAWTYLTGGDSPLHF
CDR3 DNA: TGTGCCTGGACCTACCTGACAGGGGGCGATTCACCCCTCCACTTT

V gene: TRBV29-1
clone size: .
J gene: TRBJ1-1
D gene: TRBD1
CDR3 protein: CSATTGGTEAFF
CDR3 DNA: TGCAGCGCCACAACAGGGGGAACTGAAGCTTTCTTT

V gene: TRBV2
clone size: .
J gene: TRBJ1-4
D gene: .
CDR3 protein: CASNSVLQKLFF
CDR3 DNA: TGTGCCAGCAACAGTGTTCTACAAAAACTGTTTTTT

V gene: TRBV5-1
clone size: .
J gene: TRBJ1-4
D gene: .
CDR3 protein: CASSLEQGMNEKLFF
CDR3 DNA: TGCGCCAGCAGCTTGGAGCAGGGTATGAATGAAAAACTGTTTTTT

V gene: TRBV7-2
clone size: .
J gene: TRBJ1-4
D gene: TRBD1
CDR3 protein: CASSTTGGTNEKLFF
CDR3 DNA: TGTGCCAGCAGCACAACAGGGGGGACTAATGAAAAACTGTTTTTT

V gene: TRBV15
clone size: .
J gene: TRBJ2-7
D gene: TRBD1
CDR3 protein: CATSRGRGTGSYGQYF
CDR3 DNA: TGTGCCACCAGCAGAGGGAGGGGGACAGGCTCCTACGGGCAGTACTTC

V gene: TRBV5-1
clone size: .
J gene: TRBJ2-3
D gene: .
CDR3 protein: CASSSGQSTDTQYF
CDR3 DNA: TGCGCCAGCAGCTCCGGACAGAGCACAGATACGCAGTATTTT

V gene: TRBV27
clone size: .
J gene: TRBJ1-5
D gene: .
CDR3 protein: CASSIRGRDQPQHF
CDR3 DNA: TGTGCCAGCAGTATCAGGGGTAGGGATCAGCCCCAGCATTTT

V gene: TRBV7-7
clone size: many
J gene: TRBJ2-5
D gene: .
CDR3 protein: CASSHNLGGQEETQYF
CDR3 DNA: TGTGCCAGCAGCCATAATTTAGGGGGACAAGAAGAGACCCAGTACTTC

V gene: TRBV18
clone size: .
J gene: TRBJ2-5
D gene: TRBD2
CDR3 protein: CASSPELAGGETQYF
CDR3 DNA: TGTGCCAGCTCACCAGAACTAGCGGGAGGTGAGACCCAGTACTTC

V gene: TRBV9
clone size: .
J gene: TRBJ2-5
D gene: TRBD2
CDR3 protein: CASSVAPGTRGVQETQYF
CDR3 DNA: TGTGCCAGCAGCGTAGCCCCCGGGACTAGGGGGGTCCAAGAGACCCAGTACTTC

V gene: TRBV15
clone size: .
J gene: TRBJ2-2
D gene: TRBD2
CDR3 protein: CATSRLGRDAGELFF
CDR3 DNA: TGTGCCACCAGCAGACTCGGGAGGGACGCCGGGGAGCTGTTTTTT

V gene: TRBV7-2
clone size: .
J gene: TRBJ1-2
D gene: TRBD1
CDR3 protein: CASSLVAGGVYGYTF
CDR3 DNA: TGTGCCAGCAGCTTAGTGGCAGGGGGCGTCTATGGCTACACCTTC

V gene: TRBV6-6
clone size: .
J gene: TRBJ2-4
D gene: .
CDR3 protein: CASSYEGGPAKNIQYF
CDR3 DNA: TGTGCCAGCAGTTACGAGGGCGGGCCCGCCAAAAACATTCAGTACTTC

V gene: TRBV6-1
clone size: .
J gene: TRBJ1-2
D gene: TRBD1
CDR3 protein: CASSSPGQSYGYTF
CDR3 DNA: TGTGCCAGCAGTAGCCCGGGACAGAGCTATGGCTACACCTTC